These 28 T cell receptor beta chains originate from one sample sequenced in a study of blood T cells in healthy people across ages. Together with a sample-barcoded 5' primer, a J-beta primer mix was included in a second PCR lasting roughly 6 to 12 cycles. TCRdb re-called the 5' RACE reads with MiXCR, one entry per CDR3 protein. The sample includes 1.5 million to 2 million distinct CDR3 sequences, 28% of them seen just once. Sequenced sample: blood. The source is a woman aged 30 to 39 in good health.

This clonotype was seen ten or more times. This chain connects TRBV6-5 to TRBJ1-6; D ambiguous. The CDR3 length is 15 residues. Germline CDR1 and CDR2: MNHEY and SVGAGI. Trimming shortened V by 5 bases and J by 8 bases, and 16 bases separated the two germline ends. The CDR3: CASSMTPPADSPLHF. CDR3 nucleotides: TGTGCCAGCAGTATGACGCCTCCCGCGGATTCACCCCTCCACTTT.

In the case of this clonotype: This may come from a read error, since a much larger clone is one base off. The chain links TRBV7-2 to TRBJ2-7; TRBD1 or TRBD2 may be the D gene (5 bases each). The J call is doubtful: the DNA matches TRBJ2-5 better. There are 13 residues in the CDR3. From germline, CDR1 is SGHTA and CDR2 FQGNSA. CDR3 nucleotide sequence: TGTGCCTGCAGCTGGGGGATACCTGAGACCCAGTACTTC. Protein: CACSWGIPETQYF.

The CDR3 loop is CASSLKVGNTIYF. As DNA, the CDR3 is TGTGCCAGCAGCTTAAAAGTTGGAAACACCATATATTTT. V is TRBV7-3 and J is TRBJ1-3; no clear D gene. In germline, CDR1 is SGHTA, CDR2 FQGTGA. Trimming took 1 base from V and 3 from J, leaving 4 bases between them. This CDR3 is 13 amino acids long.

The CDR3 DNA sequence: TGTGCCAGCACCCTCCGGTTGGGGGCACCGCAAGGTGCCCAGTACTTC. Residues: CASTLRLGAPQGAQYF. The chain couples TRBV5-6 to TRBJ2-5; possibly TRBD1 for D (6 bases). Trimming pared 6 bases from V and 9 bases from J, leaving 27 bases between. This CDR3 is built from 16 residues. CDR1 is SGHDT and CDR2 is YYEEEE in the germline V gene.

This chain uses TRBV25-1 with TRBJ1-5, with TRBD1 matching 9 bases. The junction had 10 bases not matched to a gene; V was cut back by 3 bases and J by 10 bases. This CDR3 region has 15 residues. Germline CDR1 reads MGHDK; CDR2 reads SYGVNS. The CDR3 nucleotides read TGTGCCAGCAGTGATGTTGGGACAGGGTATGGTCCCCAGCATTTT. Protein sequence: CASSDVGTGYGPQHF.

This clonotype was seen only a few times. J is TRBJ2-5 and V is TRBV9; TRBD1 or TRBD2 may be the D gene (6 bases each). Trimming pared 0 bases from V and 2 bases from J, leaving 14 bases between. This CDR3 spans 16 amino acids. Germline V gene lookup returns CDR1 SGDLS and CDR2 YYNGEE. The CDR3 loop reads CASSVGRGHIQETQYF. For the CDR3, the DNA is TGTGCCAGCAGCGTAGGGCGGGGACACATACAAGAGACCCAGTACTTC.

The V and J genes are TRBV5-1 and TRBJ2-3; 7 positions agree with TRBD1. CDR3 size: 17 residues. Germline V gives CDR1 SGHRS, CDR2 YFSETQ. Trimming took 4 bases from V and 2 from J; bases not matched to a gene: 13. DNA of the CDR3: TGCGCCAGCAGCCGTACAGGACAGGCCGCACTCACAGATACGCAGTATTTT. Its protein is CASSRTGQAALTDTQYF.

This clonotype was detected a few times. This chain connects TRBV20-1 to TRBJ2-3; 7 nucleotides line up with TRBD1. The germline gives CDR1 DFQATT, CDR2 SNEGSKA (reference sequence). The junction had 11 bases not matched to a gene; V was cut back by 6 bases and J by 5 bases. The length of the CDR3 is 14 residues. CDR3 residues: CSATDREWVDTQYF. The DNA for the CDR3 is TGCAGTGCCACCGACAGGGAATGGGTAGATACGCAGTATTTT.

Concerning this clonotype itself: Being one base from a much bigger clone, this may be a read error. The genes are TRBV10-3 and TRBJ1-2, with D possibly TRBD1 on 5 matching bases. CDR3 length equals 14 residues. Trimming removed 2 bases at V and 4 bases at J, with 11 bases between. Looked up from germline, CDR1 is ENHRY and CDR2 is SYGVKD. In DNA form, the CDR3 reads TGTGCCATCAGTGAGGGGGGGACGGCCTATGGCTACACCTTC. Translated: CAISEGGTAYGYTF.

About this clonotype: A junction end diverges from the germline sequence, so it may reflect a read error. DNA for the CDR3: TGCGGTGCTGTCGAAAGAGACAGGCATGGCTACACCTTC. Translating gives CGAVERDRHGYTF. The J gene is TRBJ1-2, the V gene TRBV20-1; D is possibly TRBD1 (6 bases). The CDR3 has 13 residues. The V gene's germline CDR1 is DFQATT and CDR2 SNEGSKA (reference sequence).

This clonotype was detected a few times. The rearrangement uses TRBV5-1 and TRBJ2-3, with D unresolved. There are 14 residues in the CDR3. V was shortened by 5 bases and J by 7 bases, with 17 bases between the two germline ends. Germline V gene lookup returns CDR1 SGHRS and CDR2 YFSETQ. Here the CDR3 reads CASRYNSASNTQYF. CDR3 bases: TGCGCCAGCAGATACAATTCCGCATCTAATACGCAGTATTTT.

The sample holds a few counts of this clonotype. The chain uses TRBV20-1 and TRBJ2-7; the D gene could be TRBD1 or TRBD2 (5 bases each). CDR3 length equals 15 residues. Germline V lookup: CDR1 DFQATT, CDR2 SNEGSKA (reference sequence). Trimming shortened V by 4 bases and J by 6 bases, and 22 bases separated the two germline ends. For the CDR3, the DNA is TGCAGTGCTACCTCACCTCGCCGGGACCCGTCCGAGCAGTACTTC. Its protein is CSATSPRRDPSEQYF.

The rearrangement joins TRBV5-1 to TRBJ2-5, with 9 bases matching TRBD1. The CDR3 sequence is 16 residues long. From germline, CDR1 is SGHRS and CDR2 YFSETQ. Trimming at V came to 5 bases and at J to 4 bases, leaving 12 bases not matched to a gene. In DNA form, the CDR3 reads TGCGCCAGCAGACCGACCCCGGGACAGGGATTAGAGACCCAGTACTTC. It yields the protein CASRPTPGQGLETQYF.

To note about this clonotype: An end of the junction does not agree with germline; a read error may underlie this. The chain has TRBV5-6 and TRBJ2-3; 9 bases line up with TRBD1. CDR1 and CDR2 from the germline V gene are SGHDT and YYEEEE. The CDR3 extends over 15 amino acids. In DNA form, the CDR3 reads TGTGCCAGCAGCCTGGGACAGGGTGGTTCATATACGCGGTATTTT. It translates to CASSLGQGGSYTRYF.

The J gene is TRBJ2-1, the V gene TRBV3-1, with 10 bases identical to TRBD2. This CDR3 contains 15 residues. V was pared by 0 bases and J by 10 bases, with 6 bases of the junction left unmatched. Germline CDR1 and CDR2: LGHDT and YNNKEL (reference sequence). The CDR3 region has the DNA TGTGCCAGCAGCCAAGATTTTAGCGGGAGGAGCGAGCAGTTCTTC. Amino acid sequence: CASSQDFSGRSEQFF.

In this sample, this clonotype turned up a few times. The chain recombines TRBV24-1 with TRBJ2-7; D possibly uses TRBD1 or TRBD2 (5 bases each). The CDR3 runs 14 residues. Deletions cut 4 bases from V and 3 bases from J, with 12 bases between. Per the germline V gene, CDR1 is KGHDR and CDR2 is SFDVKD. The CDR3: CATSDPGTNYEQYF. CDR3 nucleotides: TGTGCCACCAGTGACCCCGGGACCAACTACGAGCAGTACTTC.

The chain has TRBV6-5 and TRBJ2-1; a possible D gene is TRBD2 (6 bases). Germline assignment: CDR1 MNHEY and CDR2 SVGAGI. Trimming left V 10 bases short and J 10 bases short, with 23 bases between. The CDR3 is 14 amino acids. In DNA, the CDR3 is TGTGCCACTCGGGAGACAGAGAGCTCCTACGAGCAGTTCTTC. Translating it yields CATRETESSYEQFF.

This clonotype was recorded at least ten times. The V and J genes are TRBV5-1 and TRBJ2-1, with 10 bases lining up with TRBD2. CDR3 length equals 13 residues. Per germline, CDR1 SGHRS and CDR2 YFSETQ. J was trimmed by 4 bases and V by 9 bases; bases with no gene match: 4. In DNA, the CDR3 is TGCGCCACCGGACTAGCGGATTACAATGAGCAGTTCTTC. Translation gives CATGLADYNEQFF.

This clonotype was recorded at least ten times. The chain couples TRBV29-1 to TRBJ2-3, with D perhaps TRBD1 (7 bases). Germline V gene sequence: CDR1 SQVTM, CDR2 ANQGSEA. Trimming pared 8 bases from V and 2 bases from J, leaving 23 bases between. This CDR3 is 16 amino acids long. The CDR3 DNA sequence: TGCAGCATTGGAGGGGGCCCTCTTCTAGACACAGATACGCAGTATTTT. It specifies CSIGGGPLLDTDTQYF.

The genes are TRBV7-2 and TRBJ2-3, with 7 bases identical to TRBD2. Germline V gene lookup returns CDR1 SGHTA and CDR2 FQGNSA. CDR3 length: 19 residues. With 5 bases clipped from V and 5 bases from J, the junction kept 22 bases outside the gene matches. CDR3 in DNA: TGTGCCAGCAGCCTAATGCCCGCCGCGTGGGGGGGGAGTGGAGATACGCAGTATTTT. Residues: CASSLMPAAWGGSGDTQYF.

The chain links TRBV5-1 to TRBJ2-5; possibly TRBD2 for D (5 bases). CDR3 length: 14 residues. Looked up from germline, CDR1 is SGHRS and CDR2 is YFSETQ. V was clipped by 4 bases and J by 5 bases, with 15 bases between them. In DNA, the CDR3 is TGCGCCAGCAGCCTGTGGGTGGAGGAGGAGACCCAGTACTTC. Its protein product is CASSLWVEEETQYF.

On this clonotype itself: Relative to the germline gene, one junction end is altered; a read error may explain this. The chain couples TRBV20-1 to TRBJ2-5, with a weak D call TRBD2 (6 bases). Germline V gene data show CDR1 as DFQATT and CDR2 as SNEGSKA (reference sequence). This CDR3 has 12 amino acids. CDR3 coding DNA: TGCAGTGCTATCTGGGGGGAAGAGACCCTGTACTTC. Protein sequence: CSAIWGEETLYF.

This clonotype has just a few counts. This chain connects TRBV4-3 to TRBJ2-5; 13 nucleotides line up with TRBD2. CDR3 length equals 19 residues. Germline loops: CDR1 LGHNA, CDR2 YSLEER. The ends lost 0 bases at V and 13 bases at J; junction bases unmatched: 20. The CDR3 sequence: CASSQDSGLAGAPVYERYF. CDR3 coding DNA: TGCGCCAGCAGCCAAGATTCTGGACTAGCGGGAGCCCCGGTGTACGAGCGGTACTTC.

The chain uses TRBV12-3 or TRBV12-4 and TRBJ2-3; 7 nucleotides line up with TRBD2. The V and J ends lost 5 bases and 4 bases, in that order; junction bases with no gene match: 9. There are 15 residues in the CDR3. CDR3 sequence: CASSPAGVGADTQYF. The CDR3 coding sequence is TGTGCCAGCAGTCCGGCGGGAGTTGGGGCAGATACGCAGTATTTT.

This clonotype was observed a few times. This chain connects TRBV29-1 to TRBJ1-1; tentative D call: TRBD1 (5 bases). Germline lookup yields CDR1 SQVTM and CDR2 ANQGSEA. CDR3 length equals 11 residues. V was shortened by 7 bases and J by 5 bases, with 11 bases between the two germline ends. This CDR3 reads CSARGRTEAFF. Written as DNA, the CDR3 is TGCAGCGCCCGGGGCCGGACTGAAGCTTTCTTT.

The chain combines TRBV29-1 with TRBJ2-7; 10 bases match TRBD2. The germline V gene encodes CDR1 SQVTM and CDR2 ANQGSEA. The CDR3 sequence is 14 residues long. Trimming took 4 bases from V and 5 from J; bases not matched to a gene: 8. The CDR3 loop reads CSVGISGRANEQYF. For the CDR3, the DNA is TGCAGCGTTGGTATAAGCGGGAGGGCCAACGAGCAGTACTTC.

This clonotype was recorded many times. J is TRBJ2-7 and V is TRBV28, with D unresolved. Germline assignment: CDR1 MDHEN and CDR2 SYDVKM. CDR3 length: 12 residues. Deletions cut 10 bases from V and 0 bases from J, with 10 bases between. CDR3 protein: CATKPTSYEQYF. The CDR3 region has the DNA TGTGCCACCAAACCGACCTCCTACGAGCAGTACTTC.

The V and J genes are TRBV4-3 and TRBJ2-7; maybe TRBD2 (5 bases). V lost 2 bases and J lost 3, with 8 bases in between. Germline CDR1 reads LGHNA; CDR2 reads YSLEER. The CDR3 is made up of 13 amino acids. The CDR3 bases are TGCGCCAGCAGCCAAACGAGGGTCTACGAGCAGTACTTC. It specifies CASSQTRVYEQYF.